Sequencing of this T cell receptor (beta chain) was carried out in a study of control samples from healthy donors and cancer patients. In its sample, this clone was seen once. Because the CDR3's place on the DNA is in doubt, the DNA is left out and the CDR3 is given as listed by TCRdb. The protocol was immunoSEQ multiplex PCR, while the TCRdb copy is restricted to in-frame clones and leaves out a portion. The table includes nearly 200,000 clones, about nine tenths detected once. The CDR3 sequence runs 15 residues, both termini included. The germline gives CDR1 MDHEN, CDR2 SYDVKM. Sample: blood. The sequence came from a man aged 30 to 39 in good health. This chain links TRBV28 with TRBJ2-5; TRBD1 reflects the table's D call only, with no check against the DNA. This chain's CDR3 is CASSFFGQRQETQYF.